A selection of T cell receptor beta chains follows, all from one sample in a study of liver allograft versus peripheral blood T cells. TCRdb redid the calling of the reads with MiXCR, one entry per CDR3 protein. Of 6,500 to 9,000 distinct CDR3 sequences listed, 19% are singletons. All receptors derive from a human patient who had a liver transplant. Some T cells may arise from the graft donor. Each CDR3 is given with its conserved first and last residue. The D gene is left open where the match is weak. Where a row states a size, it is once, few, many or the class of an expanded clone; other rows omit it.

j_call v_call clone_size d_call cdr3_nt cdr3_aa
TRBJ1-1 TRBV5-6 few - TGTGCCAGCAGCTATGACGGCTCCATGAACACTGAAGCTTTCTTT CASSYDGSMNTEAFF
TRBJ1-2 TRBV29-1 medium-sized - TGCAGCGTTGAAGGGAATACAGCCAACTATGGCTACACCTTC CSVEGNTANYGYTF
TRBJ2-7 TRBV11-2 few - TGTGCCAGCAGCCCTGGAACAGCTTCCTACGAGCAGTACTTC CASSPGTASYEQYF
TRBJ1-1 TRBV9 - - TGTGCCAGCAGCCACCCTGCAGGGACGAACACTGAAGCTTTCTTT CASSHPAGTNTEAFF
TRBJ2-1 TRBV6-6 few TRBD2 TGTGCCAGCAGTTGGGGTGGAACTAGCGGGGGTCTGAGCTCCTACAATGAGCAGTTCTTC CASSWGGTSGGLSSYNEQFF
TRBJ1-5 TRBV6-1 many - TGTGCCAGCAGCCTTGGAAGCCGGTATGGCAATCAGCCCCAGCATTTT CASSLGSRYGNQPQHF
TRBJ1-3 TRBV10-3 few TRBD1 TGTGCCATCACCGACCCAGGGGGCTCTGGAAACACCATATATTTT CAITDPGGSGNTIYF
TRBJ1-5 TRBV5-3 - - TGTGCCAGAAGCTTGGAGGGCAGGACTAATCAGCCCCAGCATTTT CARSLEGRTNQPQHF
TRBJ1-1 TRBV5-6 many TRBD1 TGTGCCAGCAGCCAGGACAGGGGGACTGAAGCTTTCTTT CASSQDRGTEAFF
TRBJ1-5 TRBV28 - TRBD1 TGTGCCAGCAGATGGGGACAGGGTGGTCAGCCCCAGCATTTT CASRWGQGGQPQHF
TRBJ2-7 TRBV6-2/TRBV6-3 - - TGTGCCAGCAGTTACGGATTTACCTACGAGCAGTACTTC CASSYGFTYEQYF
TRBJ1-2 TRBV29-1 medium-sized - TGCAGCGTGGGGGGGGGCAGCGCGGATGGCTACACCTTC CSVGGGSADGYTF
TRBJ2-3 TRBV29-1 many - TGCAGCGTTGGAGGTACGCAGTATTTT CSVGGTQYF
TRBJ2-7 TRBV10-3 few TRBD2 TGTGCCATCAGCGGGGGGACCTCCTACGAGCAGTACTTC CAISGGTSYEQYF
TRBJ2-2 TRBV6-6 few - TGTGCCAGCAGTCCTGACCTAGGAGTTTCCGGGGAGCTGTTTTTT CASSPDLGVSGELFF
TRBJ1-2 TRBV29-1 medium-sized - TGCAGCGTCCGGCCCACAGAGGTTCTCTATGGCTACACCTTC CSVRPTEVLYGYTF
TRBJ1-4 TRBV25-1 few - TGTGCCAGCAGTGAACCACTGGGTGGGGCGCTGATGGGTAATGAAAAACTGTTTTTT CASSEPLGGALMGNEKLFF
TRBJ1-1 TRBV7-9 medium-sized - TGTGCCAGCAGCTTAGCGATGGATGAAGCTTTCTTT CASSLAMDEAFF
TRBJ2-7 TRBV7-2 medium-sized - TGTGCCAGCAGCGCTGGGACGGGGCGCGAGCAGTACTTC CASSAGTGREQYF
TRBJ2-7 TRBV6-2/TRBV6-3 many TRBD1 TGTGCCAGCAGTAATACCGATCCGGACAGGGAGGCCCCCTACGAGCAGTACTTC CASSNTDPDREAPYEQYF
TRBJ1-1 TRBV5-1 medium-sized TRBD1 TGCGCCAGCACCGGACAGGGGGGGAACACTGAAGCTTTCTTT CASTGQGGNTEAFF
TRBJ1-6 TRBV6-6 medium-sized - TGTGCCAGCATCGATCGGTACAAAGCTTCACCCCTCCACTTT CASIDRYKASPLHF
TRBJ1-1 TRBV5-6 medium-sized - TGTGCCAGCAGCTTGGGGGAAGAGGGAGCTTTCTTT CASSLGEEGAFF
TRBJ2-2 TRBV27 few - TGTGCCAGCAGACATAGGGGCGGGACCGGGGAGCTGTTTTTT CASRHRGGTGELFF
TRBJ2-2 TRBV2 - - TGTGCCAGCAGAGGTTGGGGGGACACCGGGGAGCTGTTTTTT CASRGWGDTGELFF
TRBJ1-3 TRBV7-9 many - TGTGCCAGCAGCTTAGTCGGGGACTACTCTGGAAACACCATATATTTT CASSLVGDYSGNTIYF